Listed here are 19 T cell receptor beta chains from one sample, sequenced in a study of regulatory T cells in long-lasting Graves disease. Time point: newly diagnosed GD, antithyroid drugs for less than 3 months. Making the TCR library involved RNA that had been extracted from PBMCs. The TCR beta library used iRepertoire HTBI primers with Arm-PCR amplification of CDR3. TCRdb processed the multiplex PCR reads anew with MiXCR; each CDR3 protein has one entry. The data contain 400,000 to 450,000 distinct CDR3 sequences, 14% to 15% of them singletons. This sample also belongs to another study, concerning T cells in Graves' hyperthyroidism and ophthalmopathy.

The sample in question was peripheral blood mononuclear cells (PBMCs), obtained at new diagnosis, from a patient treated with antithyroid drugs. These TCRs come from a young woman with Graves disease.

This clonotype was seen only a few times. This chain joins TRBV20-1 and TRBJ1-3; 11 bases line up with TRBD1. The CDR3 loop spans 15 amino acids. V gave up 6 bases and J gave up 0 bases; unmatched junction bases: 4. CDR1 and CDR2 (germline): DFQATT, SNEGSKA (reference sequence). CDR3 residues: CSAWTGGNSGNTIYF. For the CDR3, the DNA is TGCAGTGCGTGGACAGGGGGCAACTCTGGAAACACCATATATTTT.

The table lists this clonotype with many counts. The CDR3 DNA sequence: TGTGCCAGCAGGAAGGACAGGGGGCGGATGAACACTGAAGCTTTCTTT. Protein: CASRKDRGRMNTEAFF. This sequence joins TRBV6-1 and TRBJ1-1; TRBD1 agrees at 11 bases. Germline values: CDR1 MNHNS, CDR2 SASEGT. V was pared by 6 bases and J by 0 bases, with 6 bases of the junction left unmatched. The CDR3 runs to 16 residues.

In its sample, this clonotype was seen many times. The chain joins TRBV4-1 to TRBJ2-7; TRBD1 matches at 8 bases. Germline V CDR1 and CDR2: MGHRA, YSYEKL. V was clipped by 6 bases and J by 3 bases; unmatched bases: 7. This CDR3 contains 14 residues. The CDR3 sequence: CASSDRTGFYEQYF. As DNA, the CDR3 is TGCGCCAGCAGTGACAGGACAGGGTTCTACGAGCAGTACTTC.

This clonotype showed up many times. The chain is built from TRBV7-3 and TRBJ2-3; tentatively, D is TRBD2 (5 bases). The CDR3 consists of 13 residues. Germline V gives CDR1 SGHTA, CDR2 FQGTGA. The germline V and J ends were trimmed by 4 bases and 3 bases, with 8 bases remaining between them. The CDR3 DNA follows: TGTGCCAGCAGCTCCGAGGGTACAGATACGCAGTATTTT. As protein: CASSSEGTDTQYF.

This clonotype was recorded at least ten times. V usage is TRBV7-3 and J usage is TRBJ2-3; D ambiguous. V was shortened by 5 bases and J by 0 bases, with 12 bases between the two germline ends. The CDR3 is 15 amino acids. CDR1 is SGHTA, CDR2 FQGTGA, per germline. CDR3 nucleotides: TGTGCCAGCAGCCCGGCCGGGTCTAGCACAGATACGCAGTATTTT. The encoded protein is CASSPAGSSTDTQYF.

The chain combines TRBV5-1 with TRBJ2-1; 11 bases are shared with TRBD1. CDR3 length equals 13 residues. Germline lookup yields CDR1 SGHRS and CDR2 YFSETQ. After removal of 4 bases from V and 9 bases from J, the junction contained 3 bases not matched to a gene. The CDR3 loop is CASSMDRGLEQFF. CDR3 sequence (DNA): TGCGCCAGCAGCATGGACAGGGGGCTTGAGCAGTTCTTC. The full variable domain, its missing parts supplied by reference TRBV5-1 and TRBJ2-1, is KAGVTQTPRYLIKTRGQQVTLSCSPISGHRSVSWYQQTPGQGLQFLFEYFSETQRNKGNFPGRFSGRQFSNSRSEMNVSTLELGDSALYLCASSMDRGLEQFFGPGTRLTVL.

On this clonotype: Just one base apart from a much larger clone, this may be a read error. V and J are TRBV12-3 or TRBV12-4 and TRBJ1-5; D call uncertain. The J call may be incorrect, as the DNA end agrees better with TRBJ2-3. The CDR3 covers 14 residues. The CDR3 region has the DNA TGTGCCAGCAGTTTAGGGTTTGCGAATCAGCCCCAGTATTTT. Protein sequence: CASSLGFANQPQYF.

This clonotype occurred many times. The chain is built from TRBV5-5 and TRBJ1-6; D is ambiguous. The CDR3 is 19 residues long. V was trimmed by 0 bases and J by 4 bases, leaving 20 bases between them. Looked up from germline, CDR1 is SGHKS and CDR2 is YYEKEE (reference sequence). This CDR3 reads CASSLAWRPTSWYNSPLHF. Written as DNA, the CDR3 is TGTGCCAGCAGCTTGGCTTGGCGGCCGACTTCCTGGTATAATTCACCCCTCCACTTT. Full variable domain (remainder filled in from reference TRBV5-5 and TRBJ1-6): DAGVTQSPTHLIKTRGQQVTLRCSPISGHKSVSWYQQVLGQGPQFIFQYYEKEERGRGNFPDRFSARQFPNYSSELNVNALLLGDSALYLCASSLAWRPTSWYNSPLHFGNGTRLTVT.

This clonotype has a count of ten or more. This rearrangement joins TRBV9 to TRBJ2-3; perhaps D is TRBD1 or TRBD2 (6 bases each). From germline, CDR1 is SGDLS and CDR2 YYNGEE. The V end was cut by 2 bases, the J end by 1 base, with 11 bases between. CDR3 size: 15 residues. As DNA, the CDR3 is TGTGCCAGCAGCGTTGGAGGGGGAGGCACAGATACGCAGTATTTT. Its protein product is CASSVGGGGTDTQYF.

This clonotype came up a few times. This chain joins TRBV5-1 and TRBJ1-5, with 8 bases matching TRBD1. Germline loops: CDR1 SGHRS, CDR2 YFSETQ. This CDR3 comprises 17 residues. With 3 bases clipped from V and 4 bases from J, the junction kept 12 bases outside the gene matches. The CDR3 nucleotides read TGCGCCAGCAGCTGGGAACAGGGGGGAGGGTTGAATCAGCCCCAGCATTTT. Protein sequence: CASSWEQGGGLNQPQHF. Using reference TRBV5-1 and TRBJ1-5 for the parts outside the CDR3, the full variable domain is KAGVTQTPRYLIKTRGQQVTLSCSPISGHRSVSWYQQTPGQGLQFLFEYFSETQRNKGNFPGRFSGRQFSNSRSEMNVSTLELGDSALYLCASSWEQGGGLNQPQHFGDGTRLSIL.

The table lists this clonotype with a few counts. The CDR3 sequence: CSAGIRVEQFF. DNA of the CDR3: TGCAGTGCTGGCATACGGGTTGAGCAGTTCTTC. The chain employs TRBV20-1 and TRBJ2-1, with unresolved D. Looked up from germline, CDR1 is DFQATT and CDR2 is SNEGSKA (reference sequence). Trimming pared 5 bases from V and 9 bases from J, leaving 11 bases between. The CDR3 sequence is 11 residues long.

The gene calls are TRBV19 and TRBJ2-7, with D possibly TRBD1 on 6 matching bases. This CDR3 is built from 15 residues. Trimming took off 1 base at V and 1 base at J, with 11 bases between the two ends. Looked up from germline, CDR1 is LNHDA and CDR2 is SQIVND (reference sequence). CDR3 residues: CASSIAEGESYEQYF. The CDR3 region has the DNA TGTGCCAGTAGTATAGCCGAGGGGGAGTCCTACGAGCAGTACTTC.

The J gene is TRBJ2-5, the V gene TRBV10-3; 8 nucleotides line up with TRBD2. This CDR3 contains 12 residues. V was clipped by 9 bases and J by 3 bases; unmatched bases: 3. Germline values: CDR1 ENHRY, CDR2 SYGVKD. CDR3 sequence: CAISGTKETQYF. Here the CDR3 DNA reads TGTGCCATTAGCGGGACTAAAGAGACCCAGTACTTC.

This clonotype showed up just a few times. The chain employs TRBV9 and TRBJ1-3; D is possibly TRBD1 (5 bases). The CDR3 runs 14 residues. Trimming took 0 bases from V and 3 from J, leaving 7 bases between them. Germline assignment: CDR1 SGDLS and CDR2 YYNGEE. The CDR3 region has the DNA TGTGCCAGCAGCGTAGGACAGTTTGGAAACACCATATATTTT. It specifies CASSVGQFGNTIYF.

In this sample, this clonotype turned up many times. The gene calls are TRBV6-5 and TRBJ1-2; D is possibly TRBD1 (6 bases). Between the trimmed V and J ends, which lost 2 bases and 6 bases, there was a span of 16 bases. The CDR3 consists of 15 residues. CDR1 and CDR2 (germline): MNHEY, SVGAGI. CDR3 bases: TGTGCCAGCAGTTACGCAGGGGCCGGGAGGGATGGCTACACCTTC. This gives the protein CASSYAGAGRDGYTF.

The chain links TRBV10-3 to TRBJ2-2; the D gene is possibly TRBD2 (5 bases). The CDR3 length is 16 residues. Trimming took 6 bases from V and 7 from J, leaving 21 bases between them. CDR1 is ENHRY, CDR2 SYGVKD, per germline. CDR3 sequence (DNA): TGTGCCATCAGCCATGAGGGAACGGAGTTCGGCGGGGAGCTGTTTTTT. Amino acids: CAISHEGTEFGGELFF.

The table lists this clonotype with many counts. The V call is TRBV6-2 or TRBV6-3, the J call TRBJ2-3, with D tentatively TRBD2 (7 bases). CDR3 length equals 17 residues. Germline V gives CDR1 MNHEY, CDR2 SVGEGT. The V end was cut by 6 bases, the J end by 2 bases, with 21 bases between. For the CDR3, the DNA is TGTGCCAGCAGCCTCCTATGGGGGGGCGCTGTCACAGATACGCAGTATTTT. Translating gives CASSLLWGGAVTDTQYF.

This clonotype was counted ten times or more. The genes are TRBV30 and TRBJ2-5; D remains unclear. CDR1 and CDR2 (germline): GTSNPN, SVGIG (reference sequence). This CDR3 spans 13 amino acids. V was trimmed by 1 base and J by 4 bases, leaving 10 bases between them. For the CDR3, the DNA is TGTGCCTGGAGTGGGAGTAGTCTAGAGACCCAGTACTTC. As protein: CAWSGSSLETQYF.

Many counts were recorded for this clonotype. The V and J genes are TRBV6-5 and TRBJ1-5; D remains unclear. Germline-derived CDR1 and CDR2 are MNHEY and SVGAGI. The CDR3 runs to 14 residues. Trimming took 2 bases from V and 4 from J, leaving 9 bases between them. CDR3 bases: TGTGCCAGCAGTTACGGACGGATAAATCAGCCCCAGCATTTT. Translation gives CASSYGRINQPQHF.